The rows below give T cell receptor beta chains drawn from one sample of a study of cytomegalovirus exposure and HLA in healthy donors. Measured with immunoSEQ multiplex PCR; TCRdb has only the in-frame clones, and not every one. Here the sample spans 150,000 to 180,000 clones, around 80% being singletons. Input material: PBMCs. The receptors originated from a woman aged 40 to 50 in good health and CMV-seronegative. Both conserved end residues are part of each CDR3. The D gene is left open where the match is weak.

V | D | CDR3
TRBV19 | TRBD1 | CASQGAKREAFF
TRBV28 | - | CASSPTRQDWNTGELFF
TRBV5-1 | TRBD1 | CASSLGDRADEKLFF
TRBV19 | TRBD2 | CASSIPSGGGTDTQYF
TRBV9 | TRBD2 | CASSVTSGRAPDTQYF
TRBV12-5 | TRBD1 | CASGIRTGEGTEAFF
TRBV30 | - | CAWSSGTPYGYTF
TRBV5-1 | TRBD2 | CASSLDGGSSYNEQFF
TRBV6-1 | - | CASSEFFYEQYF
TRBV5-1 | - | CASWGGVSAEAFF
TRBV5-4 | - | CASSPTGNTGELFF
TRBV15 | - | CATSRFPLAGKETWGYTF
TRBV6-5 | - | CAASGANYGYTF
TRBV27 | TRBD2 | CASSLRRGFGNEQFF
TRBV19 | TRBD1 | CASSIGTGFQPQHF
TRBV4-1 | TRBD1 | CASSHRDRGYEQYF
TRBV11-2 | - | CASSLGQGRNYGYTF
TRBV7-9 | TRBD1 | CASRGIGQVAYGYTF
TRBV11-3 | - | CASSWVPGGGEQYF
TRBV6-1 | - | CASRGGQGAQNEQFF
TRBV28 | TRBD1 | CASTTRDSFNYGYTF
TRBV29-1 | - | CSVEWQGGTIYF
TRBV5-4 | TRBD1 | CASSTKQGTLEKLFF
TRBV18 | TRBD2 | CASSPSGNSYNEQFF
TRBV13 | TRBD2 | CASSLVLAHEQFF
TRBV9 | - | CASSVDKRDTQYF
TRBV5-1 | - | CASSPGGLAEKLFF
TRBV7-9 | - | CASSLDAQRMAFF
TRBV5-1 | TRBD2 | CASSRPGREGETQYF
TRBV21-1 | - | CASSKVGRPKLSPLHF
TRBV4-1 | - | CASSQVGAAFHNGYTF